The rows below give T cell receptor beta chains drawn from one sample of a study of beta chain features in type 1 diabetes. Generated by immunoSEQ multiplex PCR, the TCRdb table keeps only in-frame clones and is missing some. Among about 620,000 clones listed, about 16% were seen once. Sequencing used naive CD4+ T cells from blood. These receptor sequences come from a young man in good health. CDR3s leave out the opening cysteine and the closing phenylalanine or tryptophan. The D gene is left open where the match is weak.

V | D | length | CDR3
TRBV28 | - | 12 | ASSSPPRGNTIY
TRBV14 | - | 13 | ASSQRQATNEKLF
TRBV18 | TRBD1 | 12 | ASSPRTGYNEQF
TRBV6-6 | - | 11 | ASRPGGTDTQY
TRBV4-3 | TRBD2 | 12 | ASSQLAGYNEQF
TRBV4-3 | TRBD1 | 14 | ASSLQNPGQIYEQY
TRBV28 | TRBD1 | 13 | ASSIGTGTYNEQF
TRBV30 | - | 10 | AWSQNRDGYT
TRBV7-9 | - | 14 | ASSSGGGRSNQPQH
TRBV11-2 | - | 13 | ASSRLQNSGNTIY
TRBV18 | TRBD2 | 17 | ASSPLPGLAAGSAVEQY
TRBV4-2 | TRBD2 | 13 | ASSQDSSGSDTQY
TRBV30 | - | 12 | AWSVQGEGEKLF
TRBV27 | - | 13 | ASSFRPRDIYEQY
TRBV5-1 | - | 13 | ASSLGDSSNQPQH
TRBV10-3 | TRBD2 | 13 | AITSGTSGPYEQY
TRBV29-1 | - | 11 | SGLAQGMYEQY
TRBV7-3 | TRBD1 | 13 | ASSAGSGGQETQY
TRBV7-3 | - | 11 | ASSLSGGNTIY
TRBV5-1 | - | 12 | ASSLMDSTGELF
TRBV15 | TRBD2 | 16 | ATSRERTSGSSVKTQY
TRBV20-1 | - | 9 | SARVLETQY
TRBV5-1 | TRBD2 | 15 | ASSLGLAGLYQETQY
TRBV7-9 | - | 10 | ASSLGTDTQY
TRBV10-3 | TRBD1 | 11 | AIGTGTFQPQH
TRBV28 | TRBD1 | 12 | ASKRPGQGLGYT
TRBV7-2 | TRBD2 | 12 | ASSFQTSDYEQY
TRBV4-2 | TRBD2 | 16 | ASSHHTSGAPNTGELF
TRBV18 | - | 12 | ASSLKGGYTEAF
TRBV4-2 | - | 13 | ASSQASASNTEAF
TRBV18 | - | 9 | ASSPGGTQY
TRBV7-9 | - | 14 | ASSLYRDPSPDTQY
TRBV9 | - | 13 | ASSVELGGGTEAF
TRBV28 | - | 9 | ASSYGGGSH
TRBV7-2 | - | 12 | ASSLSREGGELF
TRBV11-2 | TRBD1 | 11 | ASSLERQGGKY
TRBV4-3 | - | 13 | ASSQRGGQADTQY
TRBV7-9 | - | 9 | ASSLEARQY
TRBV10-3 | TRBD1 | 12 | AISITGAGNTIY